The rows below give T cell receptor beta chains drawn from one sample of a study of T cell clones after liver transplantation. TCRdb's table, derived via immunoSEQ multiplex PCR, lists solely in-frame clones and lacks some. The data contain tens of thousands of clones, 80% to 85% of them singletons. The source material was CD4+ T cells from blood, sampled 46 months after liver transplant. These receptors came from a human patient who received a liver transplant. The graft donor may be the source of some T cells. Both conserved end residues are part of each CDR3. Fields, in order: clone size, J gene, D gene, V gene, CDR3 DNA, CDR3 protein. D genes are given only for firm matches. Size tells how often a clone was seen (once, few, many) or the class of an expanded clone, and some rows leave it out.

clone_size: .
j_call: TRBJ2-3
d_call: .
v_call: TRBV30
cdr3_nt: TGTGCCTGGAGTGGGGGGCCCGGTAGCACAGATACGCAGTATTTT
cdr3_aa: CAWSGGPGSTDTQYF

clone_size: .
j_call: TRBJ2-1
d_call: TRBD2
v_call: TRBV6-5
cdr3_nt: TGTGCCAGCAGTTACGGGACTAGCGACTACAATGAGCAGTTCTTC
cdr3_aa: CASSYGTSDYNEQFF

clone_size: .
j_call: TRBJ2-2
d_call: .
v_call: TRBV5-4
cdr3_nt: TGTGCCAGCGCACAGGACACCGGGGAGCTGTTTTTT
cdr3_aa: CASAQDTGELFF

clone_size: .
j_call: TRBJ2-3
d_call: TRBD1
v_call: TRBV7-9
cdr3_nt: TGTGCCAGCAGCTTAGCAACAGGGGGGCCCCCGGGAGATACGCAGTATTTT
cdr3_aa: CASSLATGGPPGDTQYF

clone_size: .
j_call: TRBJ1-2
d_call: .
v_call: TRBV5-1
cdr3_nt: TGCGCCAGCAGCCCGCGCAGGGGAAATGGCTACACCTTC
cdr3_aa: CASSPRRGNGYTF

clone_size: .
j_call: TRBJ1-1
d_call: .
v_call: TRBV7-9
cdr3_nt: TGTGCCAGCAGCTCGCTGACAGGACAATTAGTCGAAGCTTTCTTT
cdr3_aa: CASSSLTGQLVEAFF

clone_size: .
j_call: TRBJ2-1
d_call: .
v_call: TRBV6-6
cdr3_nt: TGTGCCAGCAGTTACTCGGAGCGTAGGGGCTCGTTCTTC
cdr3_aa: CASSYSERRGSFF

clone_size: .
j_call: TRBJ2-1
d_call: .
v_call: TRBV2
cdr3_nt: TGTGCCAGCAGTCCGGGACTCATCAATGAGCAGTTCTTC
cdr3_aa: CASSPGLINEQFF

clone_size: .
j_call: TRBJ2-3
d_call: .
v_call: TRBV19
cdr3_nt: TGTGCCAGTAGTATAGCCCTTGGGACCCCCGTAGAGCCAGATACGCAGTATTTT
cdr3_aa: CASSIALGTPVEPDTQYF

clone_size: once
j_call: TRBJ2-7
d_call: .
v_call: TRBV28
cdr3_nt: TGTGCCAGCAGTTTAATCAATTGTAGGGTCGAGCAGTACTTC
cdr3_aa: CASSLINCRVEQYF

clone_size: .
j_call: TRBJ2-7
d_call: TRBD2
v_call: TRBV18
cdr3_nt: TGTGCCAGCTCACCTAGGGGGACTAGCGGGAGTTCCAGCTACGAGCAGTACTTC
cdr3_aa: CASSPRGTSGSSSYEQYF

clone_size: .
j_call: TRBJ2-2
d_call: .
v_call: TRBV7-2
cdr3_nt: TGTGCCAGCAGCTCACTCAGAAGGAGGGTGGGGACCGGGGAGCTGTTTTTT
cdr3_aa: CASSSLRRRVGTGELFF

clone_size: .
j_call: TRBJ2-3
d_call: .
v_call: TRBV6-4
cdr3_nt: TGTGCCAGCAGTGAAGCATCGCAGGGTCCTACAGATACGCAGTATTTT
cdr3_aa: CASSEASQGPTDTQYF

clone_size: once
j_call: TRBJ2-7
d_call: .
v_call: TRBV15
cdr3_nt: TGTGCCACCAGCAGAGAGGAGGCCGTCTACGAGCAGTACTTC
cdr3_aa: CATSREEAVYEQYF

clone_size: few
j_call: TRBJ2-1
d_call: .
v_call: TRBV28
cdr3_nt: TGTGCCAGCAGTTCCCCAGGGGGGGGAGGGAATGAGCAGTTCTTC
cdr3_aa: CASSSPGGGGNEQFF

clone_size: .
j_call: TRBJ1-4
d_call: .
v_call: TRBV29-1
cdr3_nt: TGCAGCGTTGAGGGCCTGCCTGGGGAAAAACTGTTTTTT
cdr3_aa: CSVEGLPGEKLFF

clone_size: .
j_call: TRBJ1-4
d_call: TRBD1
v_call: TRBV5-1
cdr3_nt: TGCGCCAGCAGCACGGGACAGGATAATGAAAAACTGTTTTTT
cdr3_aa: CASSTGQDNEKLFF

clone_size: .
j_call: TRBJ2-5
d_call: TRBD2
v_call: TRBV9
cdr3_nt: TGTGCCAGCTCGAGGGATGGACTAGCGGGAGTTGGTGGTGAGACCCAGTACTTC
cdr3_aa: CASSRDGLAGVGGETQYF

clone_size: many
j_call: TRBJ1-5
d_call: TRBD1
v_call: TRBV2
cdr3_nt: TGTGCCAGCAGTGGCGCCAGGGGGTATAGCAATCAGCCCCAGCATTTT
cdr3_aa: CASSGARGYSNQPQHF

clone_size: few
j_call: TRBJ1-1
d_call: .
v_call: TRBV10-3
cdr3_nt: TGTGCCATCAGTGAAAATTTTCAGGGAAGGGGCACTGAAGCTTTCTTT
cdr3_aa: CAISENFQGRGTEAFF

clone_size: .
j_call: TRBJ1-1
d_call: .
v_call: TRBV7-9
cdr3_nt: TGTGCCAGCAGCTTAGCGCTCGGCAGAATTGGCACTGAAGCTTTCTTT
cdr3_aa: CASSLALGRIGTEAFF

clone_size: .
j_call: TRBJ2-5
d_call: .
v_call: TRBV27
cdr3_nt: TGTGCCAGCAGTTACGACAGCTCTCGGGGAGAGACCCAGTACTTC
cdr3_aa: CASSYDSSRGETQYF

clone_size: .
j_call: TRBJ1-1
d_call: .
v_call: TRBV2
cdr3_nt: TGTGCCAGCACCCTTTTGGGAGGGGACACTGAAGCTTTCTTT
cdr3_aa: CASTLLGGDTEAFF

clone_size: .
j_call: TRBJ1-3
d_call: .
v_call: TRBV6-6
cdr3_nt: TGTGCCAGCTCGGCAGGGCGCAAAAGCTCTGGAAACACCATATATTTT
cdr3_aa: CASSAGRKSSGNTIYF

clone_size: .
j_call: TRBJ1-2
d_call: .
v_call: TRBV27
cdr3_nt: TGTGCCAGCAGTCCTGGGACACCATATGGCTACACCTTC
cdr3_aa: CASSPGTPYGYTF

clone_size: .
j_call: TRBJ2-5
d_call: .
v_call: TRBV5-4
cdr3_nt: TGTGCCAGCAGCCCTAGGGGGTACCAAGAGACCCAGTACTTC
cdr3_aa: CASSPRGYQETQYF

clone_size: few
j_call: TRBJ2-1
d_call: .
v_call: TRBV14
cdr3_nt: TGTGCCAGCAGCCAGAAAGGTGAGCGGCAGTTCTTC
cdr3_aa: CASSQKGERQFF

clone_size: few
j_call: TRBJ2-3
d_call: TRBD2
v_call: TRBV18
cdr3_nt: TGTGCCAGCTCCCCGATAGCGGGAGGTAGCACAGATACGCAGTATTTT
cdr3_aa: CASSPIAGGSTDTQYF

clone_size: .
j_call: TRBJ2-7
d_call: .
v_call: TRBV4-3
cdr3_nt: TGCGCCAGCAGCCGCGGGGACAGCTACGAGCAGTACTTC
cdr3_aa: CASSRGDSYEQYF

clone_size: .
j_call: TRBJ2-6
d_call: .
v_call: TRBV5-4
cdr3_nt: TGTGCCAGCAGCCCTAGGGGCTCTGGGGCCAACGTCCTGACTTTC
cdr3_aa: CASSPRGSGANVLTF

clone_size: .
j_call: TRBJ1-1
d_call: .
v_call: TRBV7-2
cdr3_nt: TGTGCCAGCAGCCCGGTATGGGTTACGAACACTGAAGCTTTCTTT
cdr3_aa: CASSPVWVTNTEAFF

clone_size: .
j_call: TRBJ1-1
d_call: .
v_call: TRBV23-1
cdr3_nt: TGCGCCAGCACCTCGGTTCACATGAACACTGAAGCTTTCTTT
cdr3_aa: CASTSVHMNTEAFF

clone_size: once
j_call: TRBJ2-2
d_call: .
v_call: TRBV7-3
cdr3_nt: TGTGCCAGCAGCTTTTTTGCCGGGCCCGGGGAGCTGTTTTTT
cdr3_aa: CASSFFAGPGELFF

clone_size: .
j_call: TRBJ1-2
d_call: .
v_call: TRBV10-1
cdr3_nt: TGCGCCAGCAGTGAGCACCTGGGACCGACGAGTGGCTACACCTTC
cdr3_aa: CASSEHLGPTSGYTF

clone_size: .
j_call: TRBJ1-5
d_call: .
v_call: TRBV6-1
cdr3_nt: TGTGCCAGCAGTGAGGGTAATCGGCCCCAGCATTTT
cdr3_aa: CASSEGNRPQHF

clone_size: .
j_call: TRBJ2-4
d_call: TRBD2
v_call: TRBV2
cdr3_nt: TGTGCCAGCAGTAGGACTAGCGGCCACGCCAAAAACATTCAGTACTTC
cdr3_aa: CASSRTSGHAKNIQYF

clone_size: few
j_call: TRBJ2-1
d_call: .
v_call: TRBV4-3
cdr3_nt: TGCGCCAGCAGCCCGGTGTGGGGGAGCTCCTACAATGAGCAGTTCTTC
cdr3_aa: CASSPVWGSSYNEQFF

clone_size: few
j_call: TRBJ1-1
d_call: .
v_call: TRBV9
cdr3_nt: TGTGCCAGCAGCGAGGGCTGGTTCCTCACTGAAGCTTTCTTT
cdr3_aa: CASSEGWFLTEAFF

clone_size: .
j_call: TRBJ2-3
d_call: TRBD2
v_call: TRBV19
cdr3_nt: TGTGCCAGTAGTATAGATGGACTAGCGGGAGCGAGTACGCAGTATTTT
cdr3_aa: CASSIDGLAGASTQYF

clone_size: .
j_call: TRBJ2-7
d_call: TRBD1
v_call: TRBV2
cdr3_nt: TGTGCCAGCAGTGATGGACAGGGGCGAGCCGAGCAGTACTTC
cdr3_aa: CASSDGQGRAEQYF

clone_size: .
j_call: TRBJ2-1
d_call: TRBD2
v_call: TRBV10-1
cdr3_nt: TGCGCCAGCAGTCCTAGCGGGAGAACGAATGAGCAGTTCTTC
cdr3_aa: CASSPSGRTNEQFF

clone_size: .
j_call: TRBJ2-2
d_call: .
v_call: TRBV15
cdr3_nt: TGTGCCACCAGCAGAGAAGGAACCGGGGAGCTGTTTTTT
cdr3_aa: CATSREGTGELFF